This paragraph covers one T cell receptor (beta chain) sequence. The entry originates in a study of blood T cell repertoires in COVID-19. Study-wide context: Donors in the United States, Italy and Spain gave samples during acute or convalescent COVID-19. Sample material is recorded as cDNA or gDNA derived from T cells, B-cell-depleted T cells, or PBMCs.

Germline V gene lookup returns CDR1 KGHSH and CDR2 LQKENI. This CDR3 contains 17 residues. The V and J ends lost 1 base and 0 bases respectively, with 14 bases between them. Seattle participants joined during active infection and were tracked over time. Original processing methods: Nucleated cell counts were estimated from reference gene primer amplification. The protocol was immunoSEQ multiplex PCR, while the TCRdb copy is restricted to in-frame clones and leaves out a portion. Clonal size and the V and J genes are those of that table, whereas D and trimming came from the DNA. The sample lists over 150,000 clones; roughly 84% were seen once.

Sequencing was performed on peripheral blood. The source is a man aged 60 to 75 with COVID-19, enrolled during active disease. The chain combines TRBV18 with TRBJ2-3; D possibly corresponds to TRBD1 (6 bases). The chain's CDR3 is CASSPRKLGQSTDTQYF. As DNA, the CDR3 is TGTGCCAGCTCACCACGTAAACTCGGACAGAGCACAGATACGCAGTATTTT.